This TCR beta chain was obtained from a study of PD-1 blockade in classical Hodgkin lymphoma. In its sample, this clone was seen once. The germline V gene has CDR1 SGHAT and CDR2 FQNNGV. J was trimmed by 6 bases and V by 4 bases; bases with no gene match: 8. This CDR3 comprises 15 residues. Profiling relied on immunoSEQ multiplex PCR, and the TCRdb table lists in-frame clones only, not all of them. This sample carries 30,000 or so clones, approximately 94% of them seen once, and the ten largest clones take 2% to 2.5%. Time point reported: newly diagnosed, previously untreated cHL patient sample. This TCR was recovered from a human donor with classical Hodgkin lymphoma. The specimen sequenced was peripheral blood mononuclear cells (PBMCs). The chain joins TRBV11-2 to TRBJ2-1, with TRBD2 matching 8 bases. CDR3 amino acids: CASSYSGGPGNEQFF. As DNA, the CDR3 is TGTGCCAGCAGCTATTCGGGAGGGCCTGGCAATGAGCAGTTCTTC.